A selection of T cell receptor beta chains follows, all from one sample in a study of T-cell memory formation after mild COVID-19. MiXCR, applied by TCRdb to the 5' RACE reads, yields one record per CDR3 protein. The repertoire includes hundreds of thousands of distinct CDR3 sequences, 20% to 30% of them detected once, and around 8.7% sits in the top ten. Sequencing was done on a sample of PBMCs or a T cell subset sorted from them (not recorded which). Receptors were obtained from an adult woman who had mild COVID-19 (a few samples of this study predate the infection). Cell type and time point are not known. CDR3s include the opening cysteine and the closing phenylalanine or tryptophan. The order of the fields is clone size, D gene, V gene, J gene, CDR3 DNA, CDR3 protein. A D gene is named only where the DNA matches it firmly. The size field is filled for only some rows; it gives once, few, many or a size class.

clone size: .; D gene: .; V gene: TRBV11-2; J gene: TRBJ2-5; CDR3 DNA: TGTGCCAGCAGCTTAGTATACGGTGAGACCCAGTACTTC; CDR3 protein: CASSLVYGETQYF
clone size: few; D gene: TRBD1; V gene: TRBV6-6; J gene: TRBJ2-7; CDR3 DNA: TGTGCCAGCTCCGTGGACAGGGCTACCTACGAGCAGTACTTC; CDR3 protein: CASSVDRATYEQYF
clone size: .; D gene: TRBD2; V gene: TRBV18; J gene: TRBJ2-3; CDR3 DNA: TGTGCCAGCTCACCAGACTGGGAGGGAGATACGCAGTATTTT; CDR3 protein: CASSPDWEGDTQYF
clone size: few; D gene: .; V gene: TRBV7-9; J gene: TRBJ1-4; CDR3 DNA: TGTGCCAGCAGCTTGGTCAATGAAAAACTGTTTTTT; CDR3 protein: CASSLVNEKLFF
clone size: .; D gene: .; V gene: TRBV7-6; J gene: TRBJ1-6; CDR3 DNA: TGTGCCAGCAGCTTAAACCCAGGGACGGAGAATTCACCCCTCCACTTT; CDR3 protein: CASSLNPGTENSPLHF
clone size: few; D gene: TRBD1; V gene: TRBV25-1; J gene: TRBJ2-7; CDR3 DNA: TGTGCCAGCGGAGAGACAGGGGTATCCTACGAGCAGTACTTC; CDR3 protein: CASGETGVSYEQYF
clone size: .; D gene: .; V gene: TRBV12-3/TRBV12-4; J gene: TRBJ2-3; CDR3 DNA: TGTGCCAGCAGTCACACCGAGGACATTTCCACAGATACGCAGTATTTT; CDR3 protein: CASSHTEDISTDTQYF
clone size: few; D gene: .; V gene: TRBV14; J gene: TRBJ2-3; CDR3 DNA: TGTGCCAGCAGCCAAGATCTAGTGGCTCTTAATACGCAGTATTTT; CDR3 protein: CASSQDLVALNTQYF
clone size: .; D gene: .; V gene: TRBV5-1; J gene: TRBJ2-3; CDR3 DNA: TGCGCCAGCAGCTTGGGGATCCAATCCGGCACAGATACGCAGTATTTT; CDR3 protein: CASSLGIQSGTDTQYF
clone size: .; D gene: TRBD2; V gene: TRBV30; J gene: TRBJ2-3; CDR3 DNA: TGTGCCTGGAGTGGGCTACTAGCGGGCCGAGATACGCAGTATTTT; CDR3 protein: CAWSGLLAGRDTQYF
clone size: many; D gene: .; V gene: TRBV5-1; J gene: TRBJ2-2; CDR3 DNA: TGCGCCAGCAGCTTGTTGCCAGGGGACACCGGGGAGCTGTTTTTT; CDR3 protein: CASSLLPGDTGELFF
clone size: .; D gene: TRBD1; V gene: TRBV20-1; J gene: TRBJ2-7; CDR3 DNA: TGCAGTGCTAGATCGGGACAGCTTCAGTACTTC; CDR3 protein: CSARSGQLQYF
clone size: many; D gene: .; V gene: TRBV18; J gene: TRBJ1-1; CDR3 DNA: TGTGCCAGCAGTCCCGGGTTGAACACTGAAGCTTTCTTT; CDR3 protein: CASSPGLNTEAFF